The clone carrying this T cell receptor beta chain was recorded at least ten times. Its cognate antigen is unknown. The data are from a study of T cell repertoires in cytomegalovirus infection. Study as a whole: HLA-C-restricted CMV epitopes, recently identified, and well-studied HLA-B-restricted ones were used by the study. Through public TCR beta signatures, both CMV infection and matching HLA type were indicated.

Study findings and constraints: The study found HLA-C-restricted CMV-specific TCR beta clonotypes dominating the ex vivo response. Individuals carrying CMV plus the relevant HLA were identified by cumulative frequency of public TCR beta families.

TCRdb reprocessed the reads with MiXCR, giving one entry per CDR3 protein. The sample yields around 710,000 distinct CDR3 sequences, 25% to 30% seen once. The length of the CDR3 is 11 residues. V was trimmed by 3 bases and J by 3 bases, leaving 2 bases between them. The chain carries TRBV12-3 or TRBV12-4 and TRBJ1-1; D is undetermined. The sample was cultured CD8+ T cells from PBMCs, taken from culture after CMV antigen stimulation. The receptor's source is a human donor in good health (CMV status not recorded). Some clones in this sample may be carry-over from other donors' samples. CDR3: CASSFDTEAFF. The CDR3 DNA is TGTGCCAGCAGTTTTGACACTGAAGCTTTCTTT.